The T cell receptor beta chain under discussion was sequenced for a study of shared clonotypes between healthy human individuals. Study results and limitations: Among the subsets, naive ones generally showed larger estimated richness than memory ones. Clonotypes that were shared across several donors made up 4% to 6% of naive CD4 clonotypes.

Deep was the level used in running the assay. Produced via immunoSEQ multiplex PCR; TCRdb's table is partial and in-frame only. The top ten hold 0.13% of the sample, which has about 2 million clones, approximately 95% seen once. Of note for this clone: What it recognizes is unknown.

Germline V gene data show CDR1 as SGHNT and CDR2 as YENEEA. The CDR3 extends over 16 amino acids. Unmatched junction bases numbered 9, after V lost 5 bases and J lost 2 bases. The sequenced sample was naive CD4+ T cells sorted from blood. Described subset: CD45RA+ positively selected. This TCR was sampled from a man younger than 35 in good health. The V call is TRBV11-3, the J call TRBJ2-3, with 8 nucleotides matching TRBD1. Here the CDR3 reads CASSPGQVDLTDTQYF. In DNA form, the CDR3 reads TGTGCCAGCAGCCCGGGACAGGTGGATCTCACAGATACGCAGTATTTT. Complete variable domain (other parts from reference TRBV11-3 and TRBJ2-3): EAGVVQSPRYKIIEKKQPVAFWCNPISGHNTLYWYLQNLGQGPELLIRYENEEAVDDSQLPKDRFSAERLKGVDSTLKIQPAELGDSAVYLCASSPGQVDLTDTQYFGPGTRLTVL.